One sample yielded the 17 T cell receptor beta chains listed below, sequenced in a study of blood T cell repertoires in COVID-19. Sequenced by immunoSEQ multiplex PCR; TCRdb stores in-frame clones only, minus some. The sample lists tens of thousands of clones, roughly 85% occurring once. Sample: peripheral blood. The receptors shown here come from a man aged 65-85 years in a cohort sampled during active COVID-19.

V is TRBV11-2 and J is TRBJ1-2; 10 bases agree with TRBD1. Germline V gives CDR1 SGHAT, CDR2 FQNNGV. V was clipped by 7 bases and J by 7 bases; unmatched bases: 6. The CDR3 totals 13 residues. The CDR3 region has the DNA TGTGCCAGCAACGGACAGGGGGGTATTGGCTACACCTTC. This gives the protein CASNGQGGIGYTF. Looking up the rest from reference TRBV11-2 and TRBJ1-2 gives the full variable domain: EAGVAQSPRYKIIEKRQSVAFWCNPISGHATLYWYQQILGQGPKLLIQFQNNGVVDDSQLPKDRFSAERLKGVDSTLKIQPAKLEDSAVYLCASNGQGGIGYTFGSGTRLTVV.

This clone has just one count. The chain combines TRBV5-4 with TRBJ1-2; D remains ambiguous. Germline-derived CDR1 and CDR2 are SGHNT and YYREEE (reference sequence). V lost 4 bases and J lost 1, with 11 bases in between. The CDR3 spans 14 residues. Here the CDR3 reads CASSIDWFNYGYTF. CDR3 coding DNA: TGTGCCAGCAGCATCGACTGGTTTAACTATGGCTACACCTTC.

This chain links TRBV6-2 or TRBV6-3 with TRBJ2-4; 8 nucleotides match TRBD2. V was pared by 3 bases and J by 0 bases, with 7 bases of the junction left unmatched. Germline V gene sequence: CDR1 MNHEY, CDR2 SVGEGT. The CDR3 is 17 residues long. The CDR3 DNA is TGTGCCAGCAGTTATAAGGCGGGAGGTTCAGCCAAAAACATTCAGTACTTC. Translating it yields CASSYKAGGSAKNIQYF.

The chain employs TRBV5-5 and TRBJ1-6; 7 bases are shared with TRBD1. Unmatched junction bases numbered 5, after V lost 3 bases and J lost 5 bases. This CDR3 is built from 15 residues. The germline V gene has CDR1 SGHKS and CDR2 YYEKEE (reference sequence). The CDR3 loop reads CASSSGQVNNSPLHF. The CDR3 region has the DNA TGTGCCAGCAGCTCCGGACAGGTGAATAATTCACCCCTCCACTTT.

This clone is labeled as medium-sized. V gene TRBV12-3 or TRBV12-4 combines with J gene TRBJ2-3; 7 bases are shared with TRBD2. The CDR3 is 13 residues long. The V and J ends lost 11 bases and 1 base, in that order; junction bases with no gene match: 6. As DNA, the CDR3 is TGTGCCGCGGGAGATAGCGGCACAGATACGCAGTATTTT. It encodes CAAGDSGTDTQYF.

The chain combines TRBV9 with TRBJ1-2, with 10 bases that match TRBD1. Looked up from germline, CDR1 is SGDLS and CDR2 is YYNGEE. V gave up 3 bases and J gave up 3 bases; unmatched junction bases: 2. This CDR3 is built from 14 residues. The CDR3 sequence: CASSAGQGDYGYTF. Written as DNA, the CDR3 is TGTGCCAGCAGCGCCGGACAGGGGGACTATGGCTACACCTTC.

CDR3 in DNA: TGTGCCAGCACAACGGACAGAGACACTGAAGCTTTCTTT. It translates to CASTTDRDTEAFF. The chain combines TRBV28 with TRBJ1-1, with D possibly matching TRBD1 (6 bases). The CDR3 has 13 amino acids. CDR1 and CDR2 (germline): MDHEN, SYDVKM. V lost 7 bases and J lost 3, with 12 bases in between.

CDR3 loop: CASSTRTRHF. The DNA of the CDR3 is TGTGCCAGCAGTACTAGGACCAGGCATTTT. This chain joins TRBV28 and TRBJ1-5; D not resolved. There are 10 residues in the CDR3. In germline, CDR1 is MDHEN, CDR2 SYDVKM. Deletions cut 5 bases from V and 15 bases from J, with 11 bases between.

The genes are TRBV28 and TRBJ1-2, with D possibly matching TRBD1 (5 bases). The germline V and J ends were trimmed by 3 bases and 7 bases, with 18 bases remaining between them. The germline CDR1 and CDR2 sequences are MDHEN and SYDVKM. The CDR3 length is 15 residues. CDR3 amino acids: CASSLGGARAVGYTF. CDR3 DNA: TGTGCCAGCAGTTTGGGAGGGGCCAGGGCGGTTGGCTACACCTTC.

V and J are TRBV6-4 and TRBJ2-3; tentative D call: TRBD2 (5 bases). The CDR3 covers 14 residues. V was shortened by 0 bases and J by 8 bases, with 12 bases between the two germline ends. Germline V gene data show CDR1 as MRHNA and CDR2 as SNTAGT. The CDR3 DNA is TGTGCCAGCAGTGACTCGATAAGCAGCGGTACGCAGTATTTT. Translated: CASSDSISSGTQYF.

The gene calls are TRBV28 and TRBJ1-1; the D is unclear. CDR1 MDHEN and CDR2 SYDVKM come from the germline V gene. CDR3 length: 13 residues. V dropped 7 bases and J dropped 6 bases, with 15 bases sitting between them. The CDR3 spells CASIKGGNAEAFF. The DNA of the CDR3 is TGTGCCAGCATTAAGGGAGGTAACGCTGAAGCTTTCTTT.

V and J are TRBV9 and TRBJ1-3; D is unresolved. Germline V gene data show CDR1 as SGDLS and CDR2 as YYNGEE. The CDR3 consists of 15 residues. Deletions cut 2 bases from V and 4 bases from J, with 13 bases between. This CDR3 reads CASSVGFSEGNTIYF. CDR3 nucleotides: TGTGCCAGCAGCGTCGGGTTTTCGGAAGGAAACACCATATATTTT.

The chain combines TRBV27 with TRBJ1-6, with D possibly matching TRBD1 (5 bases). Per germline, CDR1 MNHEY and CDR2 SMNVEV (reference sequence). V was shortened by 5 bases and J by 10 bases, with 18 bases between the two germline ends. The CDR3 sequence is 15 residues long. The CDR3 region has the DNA TGTGCCAGCAGTATCGCGGCAGGGATGCGCTCACCCCTCCACTTT. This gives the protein CASSIAAGMRSPLHF.

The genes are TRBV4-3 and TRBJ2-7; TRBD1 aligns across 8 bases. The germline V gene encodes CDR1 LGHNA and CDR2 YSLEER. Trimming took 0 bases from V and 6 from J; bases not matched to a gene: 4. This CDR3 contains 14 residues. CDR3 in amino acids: CASSQEQGVGEQYF. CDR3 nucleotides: TGCGCCAGCAGCCAAGAACAGGGGGTGGGCGAGCAGTACTTC.

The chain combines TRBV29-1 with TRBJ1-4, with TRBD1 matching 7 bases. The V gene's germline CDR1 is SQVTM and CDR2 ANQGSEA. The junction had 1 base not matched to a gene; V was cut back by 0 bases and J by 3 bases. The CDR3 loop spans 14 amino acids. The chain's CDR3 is CSVEDTGANEKLFF. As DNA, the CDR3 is TGCAGCGTTGAAGACACAGGGGCTAATGAAAAACTGTTTTTT.

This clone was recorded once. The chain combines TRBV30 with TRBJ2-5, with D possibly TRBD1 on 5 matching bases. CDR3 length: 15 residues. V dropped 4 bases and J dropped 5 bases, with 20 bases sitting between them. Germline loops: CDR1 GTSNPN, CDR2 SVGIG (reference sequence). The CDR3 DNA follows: TGTGCCTGGACCCCAGGCAGGGCTGCCAGGGAGACCCAGTACTTC. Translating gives CAWTPGRAARETQYF.

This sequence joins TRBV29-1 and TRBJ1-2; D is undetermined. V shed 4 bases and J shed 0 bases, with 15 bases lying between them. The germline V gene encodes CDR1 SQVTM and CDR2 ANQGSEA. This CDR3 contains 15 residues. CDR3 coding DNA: TGCAGCGTTGCGGAGGCAGACCGAGCTAACTATGGCTACACCTTC. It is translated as CSVAEADRANYGYTF.